The rows below give T cell receptor beta chains drawn from one sample of a study of shared clonotypes between healthy human individuals. The repertoire was sequenced with immunoSEQ multiplex PCR; TCRdb's copy has only in-frame clones and lacks some. The sample includes some 2 million clones, 85% to 95% of them seen just once. The specimen sequenced was naive CD4+ T cells sorted from blood. The receptors were sampled from a man younger than 30 in good health. The CDR3 runs from the conserved cysteine through the conserved F or W. D genes are given only for firm matches. A row's size may be missing; if present it is once, few, many or a size class.

TRBV5-1	.	TRBJ2-5	.	CASRPNTPKRHTETQYF	TGCGCCAGCAGACCTAACACGCCAAAAAGACACACCGAGACCCAGTACTTC
TRBV30	.	TRBJ1-1	.	CAWSRQRNTEAFF	TGTGCCTGGAGTAGACAGCGGAACACTGAAGCTTTCTTT
TRBV7-2	.	TRBJ2-5	.	CASSWWQRETQYF	TGTGCCAGCAGTTGGTGGCAGAGGGAGACCCAGTACTTC
TRBV11-3	TRBD2	TRBJ2-7	few	CASSATSGSYEQYF	TGTGCCAGCAGCGCAACTAGCGGGAGCTACGAGCAGTACTTC
TRBV7-9	TRBD2	TRBJ2-5	.	CASSLAGGYVTQYF	TGTGCCAGCAGCTTAGCGGGGGGGTATGTTACCCAGTACTTC
TRBV6-1	.	TRBJ2-7	.	CASSNRAGLRYEQYF	TGTGCCAGCAGTAATCGGGCGGGACTGCGCTACGAGCAGTACTTC
TRBV6-5	.	TRBJ2-7	.	CASSAQNPPYEQYF	TGTGCCAGCAGTGCCCAGAATCCGCCCTACGAGCAGTACTTC
TRBV7-2	TRBD1	TRBJ1-4	.	CASSAPGQGGEKLFF	TGTGCCAGCAGCGCTCCGGGACAGGGGGGGGAAAAACTGTTTTTT
TRBV7-2	.	TRBJ2-7	.	CASIDQGQSEQYF	TGTGCCAGCATCGACCAGGGCCAAAGCGAGCAGTACTTC
TRBV7-2	.	TRBJ1-1	.	CASSLDALNTEAFF	TGTGCCAGCAGCCTAGATGCTTTGAACACTGAAGCTTTCTTT
TRBV5-1	.	TRBJ2-7	.	CASSLAGRAYEQYF	TGCGCCAGCAGCTTGGCCGGCAGGGCCTACGAGCAGTACTTC
TRBV2	TRBD1	TRBJ1-2	.	CASRGQGNVNGYTF	TGTGCCAGCAGGGGACAGGGGAATGTCAATGGCTACACCTTC
TRBV29-1	.	TRBJ1-5	.	CSVGGNSNQPQHF	TGCAGCGTTGGAGGGAATAGCAATCAGCCCCAGCATTTT
TRBV5-4	TRBD2	TRBJ2-5	.	CASSSGSGRAGAETQYF	TGTGCCAGCAGCTCCGGTAGCGGGAGGGCTGGGGCGGAGACCCAGTACTTC
TRBV19	TRBD1	TRBJ1-6	.	CASSPDRGNNSPLHF	TGTGCCAGTAGTCCTGACAGGGGTAATAATTCACCCCTCCACTTT
TRBV18	TRBD2	TRBJ2-5	.	CASSPPSQGGETQYF	TGTGCCAGCTCACCACCCTCCCAGGGAGGGGAGACCCAGTACTTC
TRBV6-1	.	TRBJ1-5	.	CATCPGGWEPQHF	TGTGCCACCTGCCCCGGGGGTTGGGAGCCCCAGCATTTT
TRBV19	.	TRBJ2-5	.	CASGSYNQETQYF	TGTGCCAGTGGGTCCTACAACCAAGAGACCCAGTACTTC
TRBV2	TRBD1	TRBJ2-5	.	CASSSGQGARETQYF	TGTGCCAGCAGTTCCGGACAGGGAGCAAGAGAGACCCAGTACTTC
TRBV9	.	TRBJ2-3	.	CASSVGGHTQYF	TGTGCCAGCAGCGTAGGGGGCCATACGCAGTATTTT
TRBV2	.	TRBJ2-1	.	CASSEVAGSYNEQFF	TGTGCCAGCAGTGAAGTGGCGGGCTCCTACAATGAGCAGTTCTTC
TRBV28	.	TRBJ1-5	.	CASSFAENQPQHF	TGTGCCAGCAGTTTCGCGGAGAATCAGCCCCAGCATTTT
TRBV7-9	.	TRBJ1-4	.	CASSYDATNEKLFF	TGTGCCAGCAGCTATGATGCAACTAATGAAAAACTGTTTTTT
TRBV18	.	TRBJ2-5	.	CASSPRESQETQYF	TGTGCCAGCTCACCAAGGGAGAGTCAAGAGACCCAGTACTTC
TRBV10-2	.	TRBJ2-3	.	CASSVSRSQLRFTDTQYF	TGCGCCAGCAGCGTCAGCCGGAGTCAGCTGAGGTTCACAGATACGCAGTATTTT
TRBV9	.	TRBJ2-5	.	CASSSRGGGETQYF	TGTGCCAGCAGCTCCCGGGGAGGGGGAGAGACCCAGTACTTC
TRBV5-4	.	TRBJ2-7	.	CASSLGTDPSSYEQYF	TGTGCCAGCAGCTTGGGGACTGACCCCAGCTCCTACGAGCAGTACTTC
TRBV30	TRBD2	TRBJ2-7	few	CAWSLLAGYEQYF	TGTGCCTGGAGCTTACTAGCGGGCTACGAGCAGTACTTC
TRBV5-4	TRBD2	TRBJ2-5	.	CASSLGFGAGGQETQYF	TGTGCCAGCAGCTTGGGGTTTGGAGCGGGAGGGCAAGAGACCCAGTACTTC
TRBV5-1	.	TRBJ2-3	.	CASSQAVLGAGDTQYF	TGCGCCAGCAGCCAAGCCGTACTAGGGGCCGGGGATACGCAGTATTTT
TRBV5-1	.	TRBJ1-2	.	CASSLEGDYGYTF	TGCGCCAGCAGCTTGGAAGGCGATTATGGCTACACCTTC
TRBV5-1	.	TRBJ1-5	.	CASSLDGGVDQPQHF	TGCGCCAGCAGCTTGGACGGGGGTGTGGATCAGCCCCAGCATTTT
TRBV18	.	TRBJ2-6	.	CASSTQANVLTF	TGTGCCAGCTCTACCCAGGCCAACGTCCTGACTTTC
TRBV10-3	TRBD2	TRBJ2-3	.	CATGTSGTKDTQYF	TGTGCCACTGGGACTAGCGGGACAAAAGATACGCAGTATTTT
TRBV18	.	TRBJ1-4	.	CASSPSTNEKLFF	TGTGCCAGCTCCCCAAGCACTAATGAAAAACTGTTTTTT
TRBV30	.	TRBJ1-4	.	CAWSDRSATNEKLFF	TGTGCCTGGAGTGACCGCTCGGCAACTAATGAAAAACTGTTTTTT
TRBV11-2	.	TRBJ2-1	.	CASSYTELLNEQFF	TGTGCCAGCAGCTATACGGAGCTGTTGAATGAGCAGTTCTTC
TRBV7-9	.	TRBJ2-5	once	CASSLGSLGGETQYF	TGTGCCAGCAGCTTAGGGTCGTTAGGCGGGGAGACCCAGTACTTC
TRBV5-1	.	TRBJ2-2	once	CASSSDFTGELFF	TGCGCCAGCAGCTCTGACTTCACCGGGGAGCTGTTTTTT
TRBV30	.	TRBJ2-2	.	CASPRKPRGTGELFF	TGTGCCTCGCCACGTAAACCGAGGGGCACCGGGGAGCTGTTTTTT
TRBV4-1	TRBD1	TRBJ1-3	.	CASSRLQGAGNTIYF	TGCGCCAGCAGCCGACTACAGGGGGCTGGAAACACCATATATTTT
TRBV4-1	TRBD1	TRBJ2-3	once	CASSQGLGGRDTQYF	TGCGCCAGCAGCCAAGGGCTAGGGGGCAGAGATACGCAGTATTTT
TRBV29-1	.	TRBJ2-7	.	CSVNENPGEQYF	TGCAGCGTTAACGAGAACCCGGGCGAGCAGTACTTC
TRBV2	TRBD1	TRBJ1-2	once	CASSNPTGAYGYTF	TGTGCCAGCAGTAACCCTACAGGGGCCTATGGCTACACCTTC
TRBV11-3	TRBD1	TRBJ2-5	.	CASSLDAAGGRETQYF	TGTGCCAGCAGCTTAGATGCGGCAGGGGGCAGGGAGACCCAGTACTTC